This T cell receptor (beta chain) was identified in a study of blood T cell repertoires in COVID-19. Sequencing used immunoSEQ multiplex PCR; TCRdb keeps in-frame clones, though not all of them. The sample has roughly 320,000 clones; more than 90% are singletons. The study assigned cohorts using participant-reported clinical history. The CDR3 is 15 amino acids. J lost 8 bases, V lost 7 bases, and 16 bases had no gene match. Per germline, CDR1 SNHLY and CDR2 FYNNEI. The clonotype comes from a young woman who had been exposed to COVID-19. The sequencing sample was made of PBMCs or T cells enriched from blood (not recorded which). The rearrangement uses TRBV2 and TRBJ1-2, with TRBD1 matching 7 bases. The CDR3 sequence: CASTGRTGSSWGYTF. CDR3 coding DNA: TGTGCCAGCACCGGAAGGACAGGTTCCTCTTGGGGCTACACCTTC. The entire variable domain, with the rest obtained from reference TRBV2 and TRBJ1-2, is as follows: EPEVTQTPSHQVTQMGQEVILRCVPISNHLYFYWYRQILGQKVEFLVSFYNNEISEKSEIFDDQFSVERPDGSNFTLKIRSTKLEDSAMYFCASTGRTGSSWGYTFGSGTRLTVV.